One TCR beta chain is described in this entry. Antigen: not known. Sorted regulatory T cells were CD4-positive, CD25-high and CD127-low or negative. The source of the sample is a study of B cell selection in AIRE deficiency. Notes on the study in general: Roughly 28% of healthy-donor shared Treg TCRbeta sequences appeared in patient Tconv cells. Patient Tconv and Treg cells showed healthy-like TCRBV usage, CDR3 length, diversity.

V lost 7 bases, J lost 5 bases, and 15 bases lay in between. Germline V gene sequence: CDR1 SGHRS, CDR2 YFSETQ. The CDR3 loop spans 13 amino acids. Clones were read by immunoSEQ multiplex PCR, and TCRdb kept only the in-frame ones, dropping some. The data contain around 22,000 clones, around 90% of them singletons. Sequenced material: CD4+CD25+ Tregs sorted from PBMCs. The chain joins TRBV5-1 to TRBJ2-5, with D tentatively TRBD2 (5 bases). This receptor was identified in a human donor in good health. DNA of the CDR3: TGCGCCAGCCGGACTCCCCAAGGGGAGACCCAGTACTTC. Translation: CASRTPQGETQYF.